A single sample is the source of the 24 T cell receptor beta chains below, sequenced in a study of T cells in Graves' hyperthyroidism and ophthalmopathy. RNA transcripts yielded amplified TCR beta CDR3 regions. The HTBI primer set drove a first-round RT-PCR of the TCR CDR3. TCRdb called the multiplex PCR reads again in MiXCR, with one record for every CDR3 protein. The table includes more than 350,000 distinct CDR3 sequences, 12% to 15% detected once. Sequencing was performed on blood. The receptors originated from a woman in her sixties with Graves' ophthalmopathy.

Points on this clonotype: A read error may explain this, as a much larger clone is one base away. The rearrangement links TRBV11-3 to TRBJ2-5, with TRBD1 identical over 8 bases. The ends lost 5 bases at V and 5 bases at J; junction bases unmatched: 10. Germline CDR1 SGHNT, CDR2 YENEEA. This CDR3 has 15 amino acids. For the CDR3, the DNA is TGTGCCAGCAGCCCAGGACAGGGAGGAAGGGAGACCCAGTACTTC. It is translated as CASSPGQGGRETQYF.

This clonotype was picked up many times. V and J are TRBV7-2 and TRBJ1-2, with D possibly TRBD1 on 6 matching bases. The CDR3 has 14 residues. CDR1 SGHTA and CDR2 FQGNSA come from the germline V gene. The ends were cut back, 5 bases at V and 4 bases at J, with 14 bases in the middle. CDR3 region: CASSPGGHGYGYTF. DNA of the CDR3: TGTGCCAGCAGCCCTGGGGGGCACGGCTATGGCTACACCTTC.

This clonotype appeared many times. The CDR3 spells CAIRRTGTNTDTQYF. The DNA of the CDR3 is TGTGCCATCAGGAGAACCGGGACTAACACAGATACGCAGTATTTT. The chain couples TRBV10-3 to TRBJ2-3; TRBD2 agrees at 7 bases. This CDR3 spans 15 amino acids. Germline-derived CDR1 and CDR2 are ENHRY and SYGVKD. V gave up 6 bases and J gave up 2 bases; unmatched junction bases: 8.

This clonotype was counted at least ten times. The chain has TRBV3-1 and TRBJ1-4, with 7 positions matching TRBD1. Germline V gene lookup returns CDR1 LGHDT and CDR2 YNNKEL (reference sequence). V lost 7 bases to trimming and J lost 13 bases; unmatched junction nucleotides: 15. This CDR3 comprises 14 residues. Written as DNA, the CDR3 is TGTGCCAGCACCCATACAGGGGAGGGTGCAGGACTGTTTTTT. Its translation: CASTHTGEGAGLFF.

This clonotype was picked up many times. This chain connects TRBV5-1 to TRBJ2-1, with a tentative D call TRBD2 (5 bases). V lost 4 bases to trimming and J lost 7 bases, with 18 bases between them. Germline V CDR1 and CDR2: SGHRS, YFSETQ. The CDR3 runs to 15 residues. The CDR3 sequence: CASSPAGLQVNEQFF. The CDR3 DNA is TGCGCCAGCAGCCCCGCGGGCCTGCAGGTGAATGAGCAGTTCTTC.

This chain links TRBV6-1 with TRBJ2-3, with D unresolved. Trimming cost V 8 bases and J 2 bases, with 8 bases left between them. This CDR3 region has 12 residues. Germline loops: CDR1 MNHNS, CDR2 SASEGT. CDR3 loop: CASGLHTDTQYF. DNA for the CDR3: TGTGCCAGCGGGCTTCACACAGATACGCAGTATTTT.

In its sample, this clonotype was seen many times. The chain employs TRBV18 and TRBJ2-2, with 8 bases matching TRBD2. With 0 bases clipped from V and 4 bases from J, the junction kept 1 base outside the gene matches. The germline V gene has CDR1 KGHSH and CDR2 LQKENI. The CDR3 is 15 residues long. In DNA form, the CDR3 reads TGTGCCAGCTCACCACCAGCGGGGGCCACCGGGGAGCTGTTTTTT. Protein product: CASSPPAGATGELFF.

This clonotype was recorded at least ten times. The J gene is TRBJ2-2, the V gene TRBV11-2, with D possibly TRBD2 on 5 matching bases. The V end was cut by 5 bases, the J end by 1 base, with 11 bases between. The V gene's germline CDR1 is SGHAT and CDR2 FQNNGV. CDR3 size: 15 residues. The CDR3 DNA reads TGTGCCAGCAGCATCCGGCGGGTGAACACCGGGGAGCTGTTTTTT. It yields the protein CASSIRRVNTGELFF.

This clonotype was observed a handful of times. The V gene is TRBV18, the J gene TRBJ1-1, with a weak D call TRBD1 (6 bases). With 6 bases removed from V and 0 bases from J, the gap between germline ends came to 17 bases. CDR3 length: 16 amino acids. Germline lookup yields CDR1 KGHSH and CDR2 LQKENI. Here the CDR3 reads CASSQSRTALNTEAFF. The CDR3 DNA reads TGTGCCAGCTCCCAAAGCCGGACAGCGCTGAACACTGAAGCTTTCTTT.

This clonotype was seen repeatedly, ten times or more. The rearrangement uses TRBV7-3 and TRBJ2-3; TRBD1 aligns across 10 bases. Germline V gives CDR1 SGHTA, CDR2 FQGTGA. CDR3 length: 17 amino acids. V shed 5 bases, J shed 0 bases, and the junction held 8 bases outside the gene matches. The CDR3 DNA follows: TGTGCCAGCAGCCCCTCCGGGACAGGGGCTAGCACAGATACGCAGTATTTT. As protein: CASSPSGTGASTDTQYF.

The table lists this clonotype with a few counts. The genes are TRBV5-1 and TRBJ2-6; D gene ambiguous. The CDR3 sequence is 17 residues long. Per the germline V gene, CDR1 is SGHRS and CDR2 is YFSETQ. V gave up 0 bases and J gave up 0 bases, with 10 bases separating them. CDR3 protein: CASSLAGGGSGANVLTF. CDR3 coding DNA: TGCGCCAGCAGCTTGGCAGGCGGTGGCTCTGGGGCCAACGTCCTGACTTTC. Filled out from reference TRBV5-1 and TRBJ2-6, the complete variable domain reads KAGVTQTPRYLIKTRGQQVTLSCSPISGHRSVSWYQQTPGQGLQFLFEYFSETQRNKGNFPGRFSGRQFSNSRSEMNVSTLELGDSALYLCASSLAGGGSGANVLTFGAGSRLTVL.

This clonotype was seen more than once but under ten times. CDR3 loop: CAINSSPGRRETQYF. In DNA form, the CDR3 reads TGTGCCATCAATAGTTCCCCGGGGCGGAGAGAGACCCAGTACTTC. This rearrangement joins TRBV10-3 to TRBJ2-5; possibly TRBD1 or TRBD2 for D (5 bases each). V was cut by 7 bases and J by 4 bases, with 19 bases left in between. Germline lookup yields CDR1 ENHRY and CDR2 SYGVKD. The CDR3 runs 15 residues.

At least ten counts were recorded for this clonotype. V is TRBV28 and J is TRBJ2-7; D is uncertain. V lost 7 bases, J lost 2 bases, and 9 bases lay in between. The germline V gene has CDR1 MDHEN and CDR2 SYDVKM. This CDR3 is 12 amino acids long. This CDR3 is CASTRPPYEQYF. CDR3 nucleotide sequence: TGTGCCAGCACTCGGCCACCCTACGAGCAGTACTTC.

The chain links TRBV15 to TRBJ2-2; D remains unclear. Trimming shortened V by 3 bases and J by 9 bases, and 11 bases separated the two germline ends. Germline V gene sequence: CDR1 LNHNV, CDR2 YYDKDF (reference sequence). The CDR3 runs 13 residues. CDR3 nucleotides: TGTGCCACCAGCAGGGAACACAGAAGGGAGCTGTTTTTT. Amino acids: CATSREHRRELFF.

This clonotype was seen repeatedly, ten times or more. J is TRBJ2-3 and V is TRBV18; D perhaps matches TRBD1 (6 bases). Germline CDR1 and CDR2: KGHSH and LQKENI. The CDR3 sequence is 16 residues long. Deletions cut 4 bases from V and 2 bases from J, with 16 bases between. CDR3 amino acids: CASSLTGTTNTDTQYF. In DNA form, the CDR3 reads TGTGCCAGCTCACTGACCGGGACAACCAACACAGATACGCAGTATTTT.

The chain is built from TRBV28 and TRBJ2-3; 9 bases line up with TRBD2. The J segment lost 10 bases and the V segment lost 3 bases, leaving 8 bases of the junction unmatched. Germline CDR1 is MDHEN and CDR2 is SYDVKM. CDR3 length equals 14 residues. The CDR3 here is CASSLGGRAGAQYF. CDR3 coding DNA: TGTGCCAGCAGTTTGGGCGGGAGGGCCGGGGCGCAGTATTTT. The variable domain in full, with the rest retrieved from reference TRBV28 and TRBJ2-3, is DVKVTQSSRYLVKRTGEKVFLECVQDMDHENMFWYRQDPGLGLRLIYFSYDVKMKEKGDIPEGYSVSREKKERFSLILESASTNQTSMYLCASSLGGRAGAQYFGPGTRLTVL.

The table lists this clonotype with a few counts. The genes are TRBV5-1 and TRBJ2-1; 7 bases are a match to TRBD1. Trimming at V came to 7 bases and at J to 6 bases, leaving 13 bases not matched to a gene. There are 15 residues in the CDR3. Germline V lookup: CDR1 SGHRS, CDR2 YFSETQ. CDR3 nucleotides: TGCGCCAGCGGGGTTGGGGACAGCAGATCCAATGAGCAGTTCTTC. Translated: CASGVGDSRSNEQFF.

This clonotype was observed many times. The chain combines TRBV18 with TRBJ2-7; 9 nucleotides agree with TRBD1. The V and J ends lost 6 bases and 4 bases, in that order; junction bases with no gene match: 7. Germline assignment: CDR1 KGHSH and CDR2 LQKENI. The CDR3 loop spans 14 amino acids. CDR3 DNA: TGTGCCAGCTCCCAAGGGACAGGGCGTTACGAGCAGTACTTC. It yields the protein CASSQGTGRYEQYF. The entire variable domain, with the rest obtained from reference TRBV18 and TRBJ2-7, is as follows: NAGVMQNPRHLVRRRGQEARLRCSPMKGHSHVYWYRQLPEEGLKFMVYLQKENIIDESGMPKERFSAEFPKEGPSILRIQQVVRGDSAAYFCASSQGTGRYEQYFGPGTRLTVT.

This clonotype was observed many times. The rearrangement uses TRBV12-3 or TRBV12-4 and TRBJ2-3; 11 bases match TRBD1. Trimming took 2 bases from V and 6 from J; bases not matched to a gene: 10. The CDR3 loop spans 17 amino acids. DNA of the CDR3: TGTGCCAGCAGTTTAATTACGGGACAGGGGGTTCTGGATACGCAGTATTTT. This gives the protein CASSLITGQGVLDTQYF.

A note on this clonotype: A read error is possible here, since a much larger clone lies one base away. The CDR3 nucleotides read TGTGCCAGCAGCCGCGGATGGGGGACCACTGAAGCTTTCTTT. This encodes CASSRGWGTTEAFF. This rearrangement joins TRBV3-1 to TRBJ1-1, with D tentatively TRBD1 (5 bases). The CDR3 extends over 14 amino acids. V lost 4 bases and J lost 4, with 13 bases in between. Germline CDR1 reads LGHDT; CDR2 reads YNNKEL (reference sequence). The variable domain in full, with the rest retrieved from reference TRBV3-1 and TRBJ1-1, is DTAVSQTPKYLVTQMGNDKSIKCEQNLGHDTMYWYKQDSKKFLKIMFSYNNKELIINETVPNRFSPKSPDKAHLNLHINSLELGDSAVYFCASSRGWGTTEAFFGQGTRLTVV.

At least ten counts were recorded for this clonotype. The chain carries TRBV11-2 and TRBJ2-3, with a weak D call TRBD2 (5 bases). The V and J ends lost 3 bases and 1 base respectively, with 8 bases between them. The CDR3 contains 14 residues. Germline V lookup: CDR1 SGHAT, CDR2 FQNNGV. The CDR3 loop is CASSFRTGTDTQYF. The CDR3 bases are TGTGCCAGCAGCTTTCGGACTGGCACAGATACGCAGTATTTT.

This clonotype was recorded a few times. This chain joins TRBV19 and TRBJ1-4; D is unresolved. CDR3 size: 11 residues. Trimming shortened V by 4 bases and J by 8 bases, and 5 bases separated the two germline ends. Looked up from germline, CDR1 is LNHDA and CDR2 is SQIVND (reference sequence). CDR3 DNA: TGTGCCAGTAGTAGATTCGAAAAACTGTTTTTT. Translation gives CASSRFEKLFF.

CDR3 bases: TGTGCCAGCAGGGGGACAGGGGAACGCGGCTACACCTTC. It is translated as CASRGTGERGYTF. This chain connects TRBV2 to TRBJ1-2; 10 positions match TRBD1. With 6 bases clipped from V and 8 bases from J, the junction kept 6 bases outside the gene matches. Germline V lookup: CDR1 SNHLY, CDR2 FYNNEI. The CDR3 length is 13 residues.

This clonotype has a count of ten or more. The chain couples TRBV6-2 or TRBV6-3 to TRBJ2-6; D ambiguous. The CDR3 has 16 residues. Between the trimmed V and J ends, which lost 2 bases and 0 bases, there was a span of 8 bases. The germline CDR1 and CDR2 sequences are MNHEY and SVGEGT. The CDR3 spells CASSYGRTSGANVLTF. In nucleotides, the CDR3 is TGTGCCAGCAGTTACGGCAGGACCTCTGGGGCCAACGTCCTGACTTTC.